These 30 T cell receptor beta chains share one sample of origin, sequenced in a study of OX40 agonist ivuxolimab in advanced cancers. Data came from immunoSEQ multiplex PCR; TCRdb stores just in-frame clones and leaves some out. The table has about 6,000 clones, under 85% seen once. This specimen was CD4+ or CD8+ T cells sorted from blood, taken in a trial of the OX40 agonist ivuxolimab. The receptors stem from an adult with an advanced solid tumor such as melanoma, head and neck, liver or kidney cancer.

The chain has TRBV7-9 and TRBJ2-3, with a weak D call TRBD2 (6 bases). Trimming stripped 1 base from V and 1 base from J, with 9 bases between. The CDR3 is 15 residues long. In germline, CDR1 is SEHNR, CDR2 FQNEAQ (reference sequence). CDR3 in amino acids: CASSLGVAGTDTQYF. The CDR3 nucleotides read TGTGCCAGCAGCTTAGGAGTAGCGGGCACAGATACGCAGTATTTT.

The chain is built from TRBV5-8 and TRBJ1-6; D perhaps matches TRBD1 (5 bases). CDR3 length equals 14 residues. V was cut by 6 bases and J by 5 bases, with 12 bases left in between. Germline lookup yields CDR1 SGHTS and CDR2 YDEGEE. The CDR3 nucleotides read TGTGCCAGCAACGCGCAGGGTAATAATTCACCCCTCCACTTT. Its protein product is CASNAQGNNSPLHF.

This clone was counted between two and nine times. The gene calls are TRBV2 and TRBJ2-7; D is uncertain. The CDR3 sequence is 11 residues long. The germline CDR1 and CDR2 sequences are SNHLY and FYNNEI. The V and J ends lost 5 bases and 3 bases respectively, with 5 bases between them. The CDR3 region is CASSQYYEQYF. The CDR3 DNA reads TGTGCCAGCAGTCAATACTACGAGCAGTACTTC.

The gene calls are TRBV13 and TRBJ2-1; D may correspond to TRBD1 or TRBD2 (6 bases each). Germline CDR1 reads PRHDT; CDR2 reads FYEKMQ (reference sequence). V was shortened by 4 bases and J by 6 bases, with 10 bases between the two germline ends. The CDR3 extends over 13 amino acids. The CDR3 reads CASSWGAGNEQFF. As DNA, the CDR3 is TGTGCCAGCAGCTGGGGGGCCGGCAATGAGCAGTTCTTC.

The chain links TRBV7-2 to TRBJ1-1, with D uncertain. The length of the CDR3 is 14 residues. Germline CDR1 SGHTA, CDR2 FQGNSA. Deletions cut 0 bases from V and 4 bases from J, with 9 bases between. CDR3 protein: CASSLAEVGTEAFF. CDR3 sequence (DNA): TGTGCCAGCAGCTTAGCGGAGGTTGGCACTGAAGCTTTCTTT.

The gene calls are TRBV10-1 and TRBJ2-2; no definite D call. Germline CDR1 and CDR2: WNHNN and SYGVQD (reference sequence). V lost 2 bases and J lost 4, with 5 bases in between. The CDR3 contains 13 residues. The DNA of the CDR3 is TGCGCCAGCAGTGAGATCGGCACCGGGGAGCTGTTTTTT. It translates to CASSEIGTGELFF.

The V and J genes are TRBV4-3 and TRBJ1-4; TRBD1 is a possible D gene (5 bases). The germline gives CDR1 LGHNA, CDR2 YSLEER. Trimming took 0 bases from V and 4 from J, leaving 12 bases between them. The CDR3 has 16 residues. The chain's CDR3 is CASSQEGQGSNEKLFF. The CDR3 DNA is TGCGCCAGCAGCCAAGAAGGCCAGGGCAGTAATGAAAAACTGTTTTTT.

V usage is TRBV19 and J usage is TRBJ2-7, with 8 bases lining up with TRBD1. CDR3 length: 16 residues. CDR1 is LNHDA, CDR2 SQIVND, per germline (reference sequence). V lost 1 base, J lost 5 bases, and 10 bases stayed unmatched. CDR3 sequence: CASSIANRGINDEQYF. CDR3 coding DNA: TGTGCCAGTAGTATAGCGAACAGGGGGATTAACGACGAGCAGTACTTC.

This chain joins TRBV14 and TRBJ2-7, with D possibly matching TRBD1 (7 bases). Looked up from germline, CDR1 is SGHDN and CDR2 is FVKESK. Trimming took off 0 bases at V and 5 bases at J, with 11 bases between the two ends. This CDR3 has 14 residues. DNA of the CDR3: TGTGCCAGCAGCCAAGAATCCAGGGGGGACGAGCAGTACTTC. Its protein product is CASSQESRGDEQYF.

The chain has TRBV7-9 and TRBJ1-4; TRBD1 agrees at 9 bases. V dropped 1 base and J dropped 8; count of bases not matched to a gene: 2. Per the germline V gene, CDR1 is SEHNR and CDR2 is FQNEAQ (reference sequence). The CDR3 is 14 amino acids. CDR3 in DNA: TGTGCCAGCAGCTTAGGGACAGGGGTGGAAAAACTGTTTTTT. Protein: CASSLGTGVEKLFF.

The chain has TRBV29-1 and TRBJ2-5; 7 bases align to TRBD2. The CDR3 loop spans 14 amino acids. The V gene end was trimmed by 1 base and the J gene end by 5 bases; junction bases not matched to a gene: 7. Germline CDR1 SQVTM, CDR2 ANQGSEA. In DNA form, the CDR3 reads TGCAGCGTTGAAGGGACTAGTGAGGGGGAGACCCAGTACTTC. Its translation: CSVEGTSEGETQYF.

The chain recombines TRBV30 with TRBJ2-3; no reliable D call. The V gene's germline CDR1 is GTSNPN and CDR2 SVGIG (reference sequence). The length of the CDR3 is 12 residues. The ends were cut back, 1 base at V and 6 bases at J, with 8 bases in the middle. In nucleotides, the CDR3 is TGTGCCTGGAGTGATCCGATCGATACGCAGTATTTT. It translates to CAWSDPIDTQYF.

The V gene is TRBV5-4, the J gene TRBJ2-7, with D perhaps matching TRBD2 (5 bases). The CDR3 is 13 amino acids. V was cut by 6 bases and J by 2 bases, with 12 bases left in between. The germline CDR1 and CDR2 sequences are SGHNT and YYREEE (reference sequence). The CDR3, as DNA: TGTGCCAGCAAGGCGGGTCTCGCCTACGAGCAGTACTTC. Protein product: CASKAGLAYEQYF.

The rearrangement links TRBV7-8 to TRBJ2-1; TRBD2 matches at 9 bases. The CDR3 is made up of 17 amino acids. Germline CDR1 SGHVS, CDR2 FQNEAQ. V lost 0 bases, J lost 3 bases, and 6 bases stayed unmatched. This chain's CDR3 is CASSLASSGIVYNEQFF. DNA for the CDR3: TGTGCCAGCAGCTTAGCTTCTAGCGGGATCGTCTACAATGAGCAGTTCTTC.

The CDR3 spells CSVDRNTEAFF. The CDR3 nucleotides read TGCAGCGTTGACCGTAACACTGAAGCTTTCTTT. The chain couples TRBV29-1 to TRBJ1-1; D gene ambiguous. The CDR3 consists of 11 residues. Germline V gene lookup returns CDR1 SQVTM and CDR2 ANQGSEA. The V end lost 3 bases, the J end lost 2 bases, and 4 bases lay between the germline ends.

This chain links TRBV30 with TRBJ1-2; possibly TRBD1 for D (5 bases). Per the germline V gene, CDR1 is GTSNPN and CDR2 is SVGIG (reference sequence). The CDR3 consists of 14 residues. With 0 bases removed from V and 6 bases from J, the gap between germline ends came to 14 bases. CDR3 in DNA: TGTGCCTGGAGTGTACATGGGGCGGGCGATGGCTACACCTTC. As protein: CAWSVHGAGDGYTF.

The chain is built from TRBV7-9 and TRBJ2-3; possibly TRBD2 for D (6 bases). The CDR3 extends over 17 amino acids. Between the trimmed V and J ends, which lost 5 bases and 4 bases, there was a span of 22 bases. CDR1 and CDR2 from the germline V gene are SEHNR and FQNEAQ (reference sequence). CDR3 DNA: TGTGCCAGCAGCGAGTTCCCTCGGGCAGGAGGGGCAGATACGCAGTATTTT. Translating gives CASSEFPRAGGADTQYF.

The rearrangement uses TRBV11-2 and TRBJ2-5; 10 bases match TRBD2. J lost 3 bases, V lost 3 bases, and 4 bases had no gene match. The CDR3 covers 15 residues. CDR1 and CDR2 (germline): SGHAT, FQNNGV. The CDR3 nucleotides are TGTGCCAGCAGCTTCTCCGGACTAGCGGAAGAGACCCAGTACTTC. Protein: CASSFSGLAEETQYF.

The chain links TRBV7-5 to TRBJ2-3. TRBV7-5 has pseudogene status. This CDR3 has 17 residues. The CDR3 region is CVRSSGPFGGRTDTQYF. The CDR3 DNA is TGTGTCAGAAGCTCCGGGCCCTTCGGCGGCCGCACAGATACGCAGTATTTT.

The chain employs TRBV28 and TRBJ1-1; TRBD1 might be the D (5 bases). The CDR3 sequence is 13 residues long. Trimming pared 0 bases from V and 6 bases from J, leaving 8 bases between. Per the germline V gene, CDR1 is MDHEN and CDR2 is SYDVKM. CDR3 bases: TGTGCCAGCAGTTTATGGAAGGGGTCTGAAGCTTTCTTT. This translates into CASSLWKGSEAFF.

The chain is built from TRBV21-1 and TRBJ2-3; the DNA was not compared with TRBD1, the D call given in the table. TRBV21-1 represents a pseudogene. CDR3 length equals 16 residues. CDR3 in amino acids: CASSKALRQTADTQYF. The CDR3 DNA is TGTGCCAGCAGCAAAGCGCTGAGACAGACGGCAGATACGCAGTATTTT.

This sequence joins TRBV6-1 and TRBJ2-1, with 8 bases aligning to TRBD1. J was trimmed by 2 bases and V by 6 bases; bases with no gene match: 6. This CDR3 is built from 15 residues. Germline-derived CDR1 and CDR2 are MNHNS and SASEGT. In DNA form, the CDR3 reads TGTGCCAGCAGAACCGACAGGGGCCCCTACAATGAGCAGTTCTTC. Translated, it gives CASRTDRGPYNEQFF.

This chain connects TRBV7-2 to TRBJ2-5; D might be TRBD2 (7 bases). The ends were cut back, 5 bases at V and 5 bases at J, with 18 bases in the middle. Germline CDR1 and CDR2: SGHTA and FQGNSA. This CDR3 region has 15 residues. CDR3 loop: CASSPSGGQGETQYF. The CDR3, as DNA: TGTGCCAGCAGCCCGTCCGGGGGGCAGGGGGAGACCCAGTACTTC.

V usage is TRBV7-2 and J usage is TRBJ1-5, with no clear D. Per the germline V gene, CDR1 is SGHTA and CDR2 is FQGNSA. The CDR3 sequence is 16 residues long. V dropped 5 bases and J dropped 4 bases, with 18 bases sitting between them. CDR3 nucleotide sequence: TGTGCCAGCAGCCGCAGACGGTCTATAGCAAATCAGCCCCAGCATTTT. Its protein is CASSRRRSIANQPQHF.

The chain carries TRBV2 and TRBJ2-1; possible D gene TRBD2, 6 bases. V lost 5 bases to trimming and J lost 7 bases, with 21 bases between them. Germline-derived CDR1 and CDR2 are SNHLY and FYNNEI. The CDR3 sequence is 16 residues long. The CDR3 DNA reads TGTGCCAGCAGTTTAGGGTCGGGAGCGAGTGGAAATGAGCAGTTCTTC. This gives the protein CASSLGSGASGNEQFF.

The chain joins TRBV29-1 to TRBJ2-7; perhaps TRBD1 as D (6 bases). In germline, CDR1 is SQVTM, CDR2 ANQGSEA. V gave up 7 bases and J gave up 4 bases, with 17 bases separating them. The length of the CDR3 is 13 residues. In DNA form, the CDR3 reads TGCAGCGCCCTGGCGGGCAGGGGATACGAGCAGTACTTC. As protein: CSALAGRGYEQYF.

The rearrangement links TRBV29-1 to TRBJ1-3; D is unresolved. CDR3 length: 13 amino acids. The germline CDR1 and CDR2 sequences are SQVTM and ANQGSEA. V lost 3 bases and J lost 4, with 10 bases in between. In nucleotides, the CDR3 is TGCAGCGTTGAGCCCCCCGAGGGAAACACCATATATTTT. Its translation is CSVEPPEGNTIYF.

The genes are TRBV5-4 and TRBJ2-1, with D hard to call. V was pared by 0 bases and J by 6 bases, with 10 bases between. Germline V gene lookup returns CDR1 SGHNT and CDR2 YYREEE (reference sequence). The length of the CDR3 is 14 residues. CDR3 in amino acids: CASSLDATSNEQFF. The CDR3 DNA reads TGTGCCAGCAGCTTGGATGCGACTTCCAATGAGCAGTTCTTC.

This clone was counted between two and nine times. This chain joins TRBV5-6 and TRBJ1-1, with 8 bases matching TRBD1. Germline V gene lookup returns CDR1 SGHDT and CDR2 YYEEEE. This CDR3 spans 16 amino acids. J was trimmed by 4 bases and V by 3 bases; bases with no gene match: 11. The CDR3 nucleotides read TGTGCCAGCAGCTACGTGACAGGGGAGGCGAGCACTGAAGCTTTCTTT. It encodes CASSYVTGEASTEAFF.

The rearrangement links TRBV28 to TRBJ2-7; D may be TRBD2 (5 bases). The germline V and J ends were trimmed by 5 bases and 0 bases, with 11 bases remaining between them. Germline values: CDR1 MDHEN, CDR2 SYDVKM. This CDR3 has 14 residues. Written as DNA, the CDR3 is TGTGCCAGCAGTCACCGACGGGACTCCTACGAGCAGTACTTC. Its translation is CASSHRRDSYEQYF.